This T cell receptor beta chain was recorded in a study of metastatic and nonmetastatic thyroid tumors. Findings and limits, study-wide: When malignant thyroid tumors were compared with benign nodules, TCR beta diversity was reportedly significantly higher in the malignant tumors. This held in both blood and tumor samples.

Authors' data handling: Clinicopathological groups differed in CDR3, with these differences serving to build a distant-metastasis classifier for papillary thyroid cancer. TCRdb reassembled clones from the PCR reads with MiXCR. TCRdb's processing, not the study's, gives the V and J calls here. This sample has about 92,000 clones, with about 15% found just once. There were no patients who had received any treatment before thyroid surgery. Trimming removed 7 bases from V and 3 bases from J; junction bases left unmatched: 7. Germline-derived CDR1 and CDR2 are MNHNS and SASEGT. This CDR3 has 14 amino acids. This clone was seen many times. Its antigen remains unidentified.

The clonotype originates from a female donor with papillary thyroid cancer or a benign thyroid nodule (not recorded which). Some clones in this sample may be carry-over from other donors' samples. Sequenced: blood. This chain links TRBV6-1 with TRBJ1-1, with 8 bases lining up with TRBD1. CDR3 residues: CASILGQGYTEAFF. CDR3 nucleotides: TGTGCCAGCATCCTCGGACAGGGATACACTGAAGCTTTCTTT.